This TCR beta chain was obtained from a study of blood T cell repertoires in COVID-19. From germline, CDR1 is SGHAT and CDR2 FQNNGV. Trimming removed 4 bases at V and 8 bases at J, with 15 bases between. The CDR3 has 15 amino acids. Authors' data handling: From reference gene primer amplification, estimates of nucleated cell counts were derived. Sequencing used immunoSEQ multiplex PCR; TCRdb keeps in-frame clones, though not all of them. Clone size and the V and J calls come from that table; the DNA yielded D and trimming. The data contain about 190,000 clones, around four fifths of them singletons. The TCR originated in a human donor in a cohort sampled during active COVID-19. The chain carries TRBV11-2 and TRBJ1-6, with D possibly being TRBD1 (6 bases). The specimen sequenced was peripheral blood. The CDR3 loop is CASSSMRTEHSPLHF. The CDR3 nucleotides are TGTGCCAGCAGCTCGATGCGGACAGAGCATTCACCCCTCCACTTT.